This T cell receptor (beta chain) was retrieved from a study of identifying expanded T cells in peripheral blood. The method was immunoSEQ multiplex PCR; TCRdb's version includes in-frame clones alone and lacks a portion of them. The sample contains approximately 130,000 clones, roughly 82% of which appear only once. No infections or other immune events were documented during collection. The germline V and J ends were trimmed by 1 base and 8 bases, with 11 bases remaining between them. There are 13 residues in the CDR3. CDR1 and CDR2 (germline): SGHDN, FVKESK. The study's findings and limits: Two-week clone count variance significantly increased as total template count grew.

Of note for this clone: Its antigen remains unknown.

The genes are TRBV14 and TRBJ1-2, with D unclear. The sequence was collected from a person aged 18-70 years in good health. Source material: blood. CDR3: CASSQVGAGGYTF. The CDR3 region has the DNA TGTGCCAGCAGCCAAGTCGGAGCGGGAGGCTACACCTTC.